Below are 30 T cell receptor beta chains sequenced from a single sample in a study of T cell responses to AZD1222 COVID-19 vaccine. The protocol was immunoSEQ multiplex PCR, while the TCRdb copy is restricted to in-frame clones and leaves out a portion. Of some 100,000 clones listed, approximately 91% were seen once; the top ten hold about 20%. This specimen was peripheral blood, taken on day 0 of AZD1222 vaccination. Receptor source: an adult in good health.

The J gene is TRBJ2-7, the V gene TRBV2; D is unclear. The CDR3 consists of 12 residues. CDR1 and CDR2 from the germline V gene are SNHLY and FYNNEI. Deletions cut 4 bases from V and 12 bases from J, with 16 bases between. CDR3 loop: CASSGSRIGSYF. CDR3 nucleotides: TGTGCCAGCAGTGGCTCACGAATTGGGTCGTACTTC. Full variable domain (remainder filled in from reference TRBV2 and TRBJ2-7): EPEVTQTPSHQVTQMGQEVILRCVPISNHLYFYWYRQILGQKVEFLVSFYNNEISEKSEIFDDQFSVERPDGSNFTLKIRSTKLEDSAMYFCASSGSRIGSYFGPGTRLTVT.

The V gene is TRBV5-1, the J gene TRBJ2-5; D remains unclear. The ends were cut back, 0 bases at V and 2 bases at J, with 5 bases in the middle. From germline, CDR1 is SGHRS and CDR2 YFSETQ. There are 13 residues in the CDR3. CDR3 amino acids: CASSLGRQETQYF. CDR3 DNA sequence: TGCGCCAGCAGCTTGGGCAGGCAAGAGACCCAGTACTTC.

For the CDR3, the DNA is TGTGCCAGCAGCCTGACAGGGAAGGGCTACACCTTC. This codes for CASSLTGKGYTF. The V call is TRBV3-1 (or the pseudogene TRBV3-2), the J call TRBJ1-2; 7 bases align to TRBD1. After removal of 4 bases from V and 8 bases from J, the junction contained 4 bases not matched to a gene. Germline V gene sequence: CDR1 LGHDT, CDR2 YNNKEL (reference sequence). This CDR3 region has 12 residues.

The chain couples TRBV11-2 to TRBJ1-2; maybe TRBD1 (5 bases). Trimming left V 1 base short and J 8 bases short, with 14 bases between. This CDR3 contains 14 residues. In germline, CDR1 is SGHAT, CDR2 FQNNGV. The CDR3 sequence: CASSLGGFRGGYTF. The DNA of the CDR3 is TGTGCCAGCAGCTTAGGGGGGTTCAGAGGCGGCTACACCTTC. Based on the CDR3 plus reference TRBV11-2 and TRBJ1-2, the full variable domain is EAGVAQSPRYKIIEKRQSVAFWCNPISGHATLYWYQQILGQGPKLLIQFQNNGVVDDSQLPKDRFSAERLKGVDSTLKIQPAKLEDSAVYLCASSLGGFRGGYTFGSGTRLTVV.

This rearrangement joins TRBV19 to TRBJ2-2; 9 bases are shared with TRBD2. J lost 6 bases, V lost 8 bases, and 10 bases had no gene match. CDR3 length equals 15 residues. Per the germline V gene, CDR1 is LNHDA and CDR2 is SQIVND (reference sequence). In nucleotides, the CDR3 is TGTGCCAGTTTTATAGGCGGGGGGGCCGCCGGGGAGCTGTTTTTT. This codes for CASFIGGGAAGELFF.

The rearrangement joins TRBV11-1 to TRBJ2-5, with 8 bases aligning to TRBD1. V dropped 6 bases and J dropped 5; count of bases not matched to a gene: 11. In germline, CDR1 is SGHAT, CDR2 FQDESV (reference sequence). This CDR3 has 15 residues. CDR3 in DNA: TGTGCCAGCAGTCCCACCTCAGGGGGCGGGGAGACCCAGTACTTC. Protein sequence: CASSPTSGGGETQYF.

The gene calls are TRBV13 and TRBJ2-7, with D uncertain. Germline assignment: CDR1 PRHDT and CDR2 FYEKMQ (reference sequence). The ends were cut back, 5 bases at V and 0 bases at J, with 20 bases in the middle. This CDR3 is 17 amino acids long. CDR3 region: CASSRPVTGPDSYEQYF. The DNA for the CDR3 is TGTGCCAGCAGCCGACCCGTGACTGGGCCCGACTCCTACGAGCAGTACTTC.

This chain links TRBV7-9 with TRBJ1-2; 7 nucleotides agree with TRBD1. The CDR3 is 15 residues long. The V segment lost 2 bases and the J segment 1 base; nucleotides outside the gene matches: 4. Germline CDR1 and CDR2: SEHNR and FQNEAQ (reference sequence). For the CDR3, the DNA is TGTGCCAGCAGCTTAAGAGGGGGCGGTAACTATGGCTACACCTTC. Amino acids: CASSLRGGGNYGYTF.

This chain connects TRBV28 to TRBJ1-2, with D uncertain. The CDR3 loop spans 13 amino acids. Germline-derived CDR1 and CDR2 are MDHEN and SYDVKM. Trimming removed 7 bases at V and 4 bases at J, with 13 bases between. The CDR3 bases are TGTGCCAGCAACCTACCGGACCGCTATGGCTACACCTTC. It codes for CASNLPDRYGYTF.

V is TRBV10-3 and J is TRBJ2-2; 10 nucleotides align to TRBD1. V lost 6 bases and J lost 6; bases outside the gene matches: 7. Germline assignment: CDR1 ENHRY and CDR2 SYGVKD. The CDR3 has 15 amino acids. Here the CDR3 DNA reads TGTGCCATCAGGCCGGGACAGGGGTTTTCCGGGGAGCTGTTTTTT. Its translation is CAIRPGQGFSGELFF.

This clone was detected many times. The chain uses TRBV6-5 and TRBJ2-7; D may be TRBD1 (6 bases). Germline V gives CDR1 MNHEY, CDR2 SVGAGI. V was trimmed by 2 bases and J by 4 bases, leaving 15 bases between them. This CDR3 is 15 amino acids long. The CDR3 nucleotides read TGTGCCAGCAGTTACGAAAGGGCCAGGGGATACGAGCAGTACTTC. It encodes CASSYERARGYEQYF.

V gene TRBV9 combines with J gene TRBJ1-5; possible D gene TRBD1, 6 bases. The germline gives CDR1 SGDLS, CDR2 YYNGEE. This CDR3 has 16 amino acids. V lost 3 bases and J lost 6, with 19 bases in between. This CDR3 reads CASSADPGQVGQPQHF. The CDR3 DNA is TGTGCCAGCAGCGCGGACCCGGGACAAGTGGGTCAGCCCCAGCATTTT.

CDR3 residues: CASSPTGLTEGYTF. DNA of the CDR3: TGTGCCAGCAGCCCAACAGGGCTAACTGAGGGCTACACCTTC. The genes are TRBV5-4 and TRBJ1-2; TRBD1 is a possible D gene (6 bases). The ends were cut back, 4 bases at V and 8 bases at J, with 18 bases in the middle. From germline, CDR1 is SGHNT and CDR2 YYREEE (reference sequence). This CDR3 spans 14 amino acids. The whole variable domain, remainder taken from reference TRBV5-4 and TRBJ1-2, is ETGVTQSPTHLIKTRGQQVTLRCSSQSGHNTVSWYQQALGQGPQFIFQYYREEENGRGNFPPRFSGLQFPNYSSELNVNALELDDSALYLCASSPTGLTEGYTFGSGTRLTVV.

V gene TRBV5-6 combines with J gene TRBJ1-4, with 11 positions matching TRBD1. The CDR3 contains 15 residues. Germline lookup yields CDR1 SGHDT and CDR2 YYEEEE. The V and J ends lost 3 bases and 7 bases, in that order; junction bases with no gene match: 5. The CDR3 DNA sequence: TGTGCCAGCAGCTGGAGGACAGGGGGCGTTGAAAAACTGTTTTTT. Translation: CASSWRTGGVEKLFF.

This chain uses TRBV7-9 with TRBJ2-1; tentative D call: TRBD1 (5 bases). Germline-derived CDR1 and CDR2 are SEHNR and FQNEAQ (reference sequence). Trimming pared 1 base from V and 5 bases from J, leaving 9 bases between. This CDR3 is 14 amino acids long. In nucleotides, the CDR3 is TGTGCCAGCAGCTTAGGCCAGGGCAACAATGAGCAGTTCTTC. As protein: CASSLGQGNNEQFF.

The rearrangement links TRBV3-1 (or the pseudogene TRBV3-2) to TRBJ1-1; D gene uncertain. V lost 4 bases, J lost 1 base, and 7 bases lay in between. The CDR3 has 13 amino acids. CDR1 is LGHDT and CDR2 is YNNKEL in the germline V gene (reference sequence). The CDR3 DNA reads TGTGCCAGCAGCCCTTCCCCGAACACTGAAGCTTTCTTT. Its protein product is CASSPSPNTEAFF.

V and J are TRBV7-6 and TRBJ1-5; TRBD1 agrees at 9 bases. Trimming removed 3 bases from V and 4 bases from J; junction bases left unmatched: 4. Germline V lookup: CDR1 SGHVS, CDR2 FNYEAQ. The length of the CDR3 is 15 residues. The CDR3, as DNA: TGTGCCAGCAGCTTTAACAGGGGGCCGAATCAGCCCCAGCATTTT. It translates to CASSFNRGPNQPQHF. Drawing the rest from reference TRBV7-6 and TRBJ1-5, the complete variable domain is GAGVSQSPRYKVTKRGQDVALRCDPISGHVSLYWYRQALGQGPEFLTYFNYEAQQDKSGLPNDRFSAERPEGSISTLTIQRTEQRDSAMYRCASSFNRGPNQPQHFGDGTRLSIL.

This chain uses TRBV10-3 with TRBJ2-5; TRBD2 is a possible D gene (5 bases). CDR3 length equals 15 residues. Per the germline V gene, CDR1 is ENHRY and CDR2 is SYGVKD. Trimming pared 5 bases from V and 5 bases from J, leaving 18 bases between. CDR3 sequence (DNA): TGTGCCATCAGTACACCAGGCGGGTTAACGGAGACCCAGTACTTC. Translating gives CAISTPGGLTETQYF.

The chain links TRBV6-2 or TRBV6-3 to TRBJ1-5, with a weak D call TRBD1 (5 bases). V lost 4 bases, J lost 7 bases, and 14 bases lay in between. CDR3 length: 14 residues. Looked up from germline, CDR1 is MNHEY and CDR2 is SVGEGT. CDR3 in DNA: TGTGCCAGCAGTTCTTTATACAGGAGGCAGCCCCAGCATTTT. It yields the protein CASSSLYRRQPQHF.

Only one count was recorded for this clone. The V gene is TRBV10-3, the J gene TRBJ1-5; D gene ambiguous. The CDR3 totals 14 residues. Germline V CDR1 and CDR2: ENHRY, SYGVKD. The V end was cut by 3 bases, the J end by 3 bases, with 9 bases between. The DNA of the CDR3 is TGTGCCATCAGTGATCAACAACTCAATCAGCCCCAGCATTTT. Residues: CAISDQQLNQPQHF.

In this sample, this clone turned up a few times. This chain joins TRBV30 and TRBJ1-2; D might be TRBD1 (5 bases). The CDR3 runs to 12 residues. Per the germline V gene, CDR1 is GTSNPN and CDR2 is SVGIG (reference sequence). V lost 2 bases and J lost 4, with 8 bases in between. CDR3 nucleotides: TGTGCCTGGAGTAGAGGGGTCTATGGCTACACCTTC. The encoded protein is CAWSRGVYGYTF.

J is TRBJ1-5 and V is TRBV6-4, with D possibly TRBD1 on 6 matching bases. The CDR3 contains 14 residues. V lost 5 bases, J lost 3 bases, and 11 bases lay in between. Germline V lookup: CDR1 MRHNA, CDR2 SNTAGT. In DNA, the CDR3 is TGTGCCAGCAGTCCCACAGGGACCAATCAGCCCCAGCATTTT. Encoded protein: CASSPTGTNQPQHF.

This chain joins TRBV18 and TRBJ2-2; no clear D gene. Trimming took 2 bases from V and 6 from J, leaving 4 bases between them. In germline, CDR1 is KGHSH, CDR2 LQKENI. There are 12 residues in the CDR3. As DNA, the CDR3 is TGTGCCAGCTCACCATTCGCCGGGGAGCTGTTTTTT. This translates into CASSPFAGELFF.

The chain recombines TRBV6-5 with TRBJ1-2; no definite D call. The CDR3 has 13 amino acids. The V gene's germline CDR1 is MNHEY and CDR2 SVGAGI. V lost 8 bases and J 4 bases, leaving 14 bases between the germline ends. The CDR3: CASCRGGSYGYTF. The CDR3 DNA follows: TGTGCCAGCTGTCGCGGAGGTTCCTATGGCTACACCTTC.

The V and J genes are TRBV5-1 and TRBJ1-1; D is ambiguous. The CDR3 consists of 17 residues. In germline, CDR1 is SGHRS, CDR2 YFSETQ. The V end was cut by 4 bases, the J end by 3 bases, with 22 bases between. As DNA, the CDR3 is TGCGCCAGCAGCCCTGCGAGAAGTGGCCAGGTCGACACTGAAGCTTTCTTT. Amino acids: CASSPARSGQVDTEAFF.

V usage is TRBV7-3 and J usage is TRBJ1-5, with D unclear. V was pared by 6 bases and J by 0 bases, with 6 bases between. CDR3 length: 13 residues. Germline V gene sequence: CDR1 SGHTA, CDR2 FQGTGA. The DNA of the CDR3 is TGTGCCAGCAGTCCTAATAGCAATCAGCCCCAGCATTTT. This sequence encodes CASSPNSNQPQHF.

This chain links TRBV6-2 or TRBV6-3 with TRBJ2-5; D may correspond to TRBD1 or TRBD2 (5 bases each). Trimming pared 6 bases from V and 5 bases from J, leaving 22 bases between. CDR3 length: 16 residues. The germline CDR1 and CDR2 sequences are MNHEY and SVGEGT. The CDR3 spells CASSLDPGPWAETQYF. CDR3 DNA: TGTGCCAGCAGCTTAGACCCGGGACCGTGGGCCGAGACCCAGTACTTC.

The V and J genes are TRBV6-2 or TRBV6-3 and TRBJ2-3; tentatively, D is TRBD1 or TRBD2 (5 bases each). CDR3 length equals 18 residues. Trimming removed 6 bases from V and 0 bases from J, with 22 bases in between. Germline CDR1 MNHEY, CDR2 SVGEGT. CDR3 in amino acids: CASSTLVLGTRSTDTQYF. DNA of the CDR3: TGTGCCAGCAGCACCTTGGTTTTGGGGACCAGAAGCACAGATACGCAGTATTTT.

The rearrangement uses TRBV6-5 and TRBJ1-3; D call uncertain. V gave up 7 bases and J gave up 1 base, with 14 bases separating them. Germline assignment: CDR1 MNHEY and CDR2 SVGAGI. CDR3 length: 15 residues. DNA for the CDR3: TGTGCCAGCAACCCTACCGGGAGTTCTGGAAACACCATATATTTT. Its translation is CASNPTGSSGNTIYF.

This clone was observed a few times. The chain carries TRBV5-5 and TRBJ2-7; 9 nucleotides match TRBD1. V shed 5 bases and J 2 bases; nucleotides not matched to a gene: 2. The CDR3 extends over 13 amino acids. Germline CDR1 is SGHKS and CDR2 is YYEKEE (reference sequence). The CDR3 DNA is TGTGCCAGCAGACAGGGGGCCGCCTACGAGCAGTACTTC. Amino acid sequence: CASRQGAAYEQYF. Complete variable domain (other parts from reference TRBV5-5 and TRBJ2-7): DAGVTQSPTHLIKTRGQQVTLRCSPISGHKSVSWYQQVLGQGPQFIFQYYEKEERGRGNFPDRFSARQFPNYSSELNVNALLLGDSALYLCASRQGAAYEQYFGPGTRLTVT.